The 20 T cell receptor beta chains below come from one sample, sequenced in a study of shared clonotypes between healthy human individuals. Repertoires were generated with immunoSEQ multiplex PCR, while TCRdb's copy carries only in-frame clones and drops some. Of 2 million to 2.5 million clones in the sample, about 93% are singletons; the top ten hold more than 1.5%. In the naive CD8 group, cells lacked CD45RO and were positively selected for CCR7, so terminally differentiated effector memory CD45RA+ cells were left out. The sample comprised naive CD8+ T cells from PBMCs. The receptors derive from a man aged 18 to 29 in good health. Some clones in this sample may be carry-over from other donors' samples.

The table lists this clone with a count of one. The CDR3 here is CASSSLRPLLASSGDEQFF. DNA of the CDR3: TGTGCCAGCAGCTCCCTCCGTCCCCTTCTAGCGTCTAGCGGGGATGAGCAGTTCTTC. This chain links TRBV7-6 with TRBJ2-1; 9 nucleotides align to TRBD2. Germline-derived CDR1 and CDR2 are SGHVS and FNYEAQ. V shed 4 bases, J shed 8 bases, and the junction held 21 bases outside the gene matches. The CDR3 has 19 amino acids.

The chain carries TRBV14 and TRBJ2-1; D not certain. The CDR3 spans 15 residues. The germline CDR1 and CDR2 sequences are SGHDN and FVKESK. V was trimmed by 4 bases and J by 0 bases, leaving 10 bases between them. As DNA, the CDR3 is TGTGCCAGCAGCCCTTCGACAAGCTCCTACAATGAGCAGTTCTTC. Encoded protein: CASSPSTSSYNEQFF.

The rearrangement joins TRBV6-1 to TRBJ2-7, with a possible D match to TRBD1 (5 bases). Germline V gives CDR1 MNHNS, CDR2 SASEGT. This CDR3 is 14 amino acids long. The V end was cut by 6 bases, the J end by 0 bases, with 12 bases between. CDR3 bases: TGTGCCAGCAGAGACAGACTTAGCTCCTACGAGCAGTACTTC. It is translated as CASRDRLSSYEQYF.

This clone was seen a single time. The V call is TRBV5-1, the J call TRBJ2-5; D might be TRBD2 (5 bases). Deletions cut 4 bases from V and 5 bases from J, with 12 bases between. The germline V gene has CDR1 SGHRS and CDR2 YFSETQ. This CDR3 comprises 13 residues. CDR3 amino acids: CASSPEGGETQYF. The DNA for the CDR3 is TGCGCCAGCAGCCCAGAGGGTGGGGAGACCCAGTACTTC. Variable domain in full (rest from reference TRBV5-1 and TRBJ2-5): KAGVTQTPRYLIKTRGQQVTLSCSPISGHRSVSWYQQTPGQGLQFLFEYFSETQRNKGNFPGRFSGRQFSNSRSEMNVSTLELGDSALYLCASSPEGGETQYFGPGTRLLVL.

The rearrangement links TRBV19 to TRBJ2-6, with TRBD2 identical over 14 bases. The CDR3 is 20 amino acids. V lost 3 bases to trimming and J lost 0 bases; unmatched junction nucleotides: 7. Germline-derived CDR1 and CDR2 are LNHDA and SQIVND (reference sequence). The CDR3 nucleotides read TGTGCCAGTAGTATTTTCGGACTAGCGGGAGGTAGCTCTGGGGCCAACGTCCTGACTTTC. Protein product: CASSIFGLAGGSSGANVLTF.

The rearrangement links TRBV28 to TRBJ1-5; 11 nucleotides agree with TRBD1. Trimming cost V 3 bases and J 6 bases; bases outside gene matches: 1. CDR1 is MDHEN, CDR2 SYDVKM, per germline. CDR3 length equals 14 residues. The CDR3 is CASSFGTGGQPQHF. CDR3 nucleotide sequence: TGTGCCAGCAGTTTCGGGACAGGGGGTCAGCCCCAGCATTTT.

This chain uses TRBV4-1 with TRBJ2-1; the D gene is possibly TRBD2 (5 bases). The CDR3 is 13 residues long. Germline V gene data show CDR1 as MGHRA and CDR2 as YSYEKL. V was trimmed by 0 bases and J by 10 bases, leaving 10 bases between them. The CDR3 loop reads CASSQDMRVEQFF. As DNA, the CDR3 is TGCGCCAGCAGCCAAGATATGAGGGTGGAGCAGTTCTTC.

The rearrangement joins TRBV10-3 to TRBJ2-7; D unresolved. Germline V CDR1 and CDR2: ENHRY, SYGVKD. There are 18 residues in the CDR3. Trimming left V 0 bases short and J 2 bases short, with 20 bases between. The CDR3 loop reads CAISESNEGNLRPYEQYF. The CDR3 DNA is TGTGCCATCAGTGAGTCGAACGAAGGCAACCTAAGGCCCTACGAGCAGTACTTC.

In its sample, this clone was seen once. The chain combines TRBV9 with TRBJ2-7; possibly TRBD1 for D (5 bases). The CDR3 extends over 13 amino acids. Germline V lookup: CDR1 SGDLS, CDR2 YYNGEE. Trimming cost V 5 bases and J 2 bases, with 11 bases left between them. The CDR3 DNA reads TGTGCCAGCAGTTCCGACAGCACCTACGAGCAGTACTTC. Its protein is CASSSDSTYEQYF.

As to this clone: The junction shows a germline mismatch at one end, possibly a read error. The chain carries TRBV7-7 and TRBJ2-2, with D tentatively TRBD1 or TRBD2 (7 bases each). The germline V gene encodes CDR1 SSHAT and CDR2 FNYEAQ (reference sequence). The CDR3 sequence is 14 residues long. The CDR3: CASSPRGGTGELFF. The CDR3 region has the DNA TGTGCCAGCAGCCCCAGGGGGGGCACCGGGGAGCTATTTTTT.

V usage is TRBV4-3 and J usage is TRBJ2-7; 7 bases are a match to TRBD2. Per the germline V gene, CDR1 is LGHNA and CDR2 is YSLEER. With 0 bases clipped from V and 7 bases from J, the junction kept 12 bases outside the gene matches. The CDR3 runs 16 residues. This CDR3 reads CASSQDLAGAPGEQYF. The CDR3 bases are TGCGCCAGCAGCCAAGATCTTGCGGGAGCGCCTGGGGAGCAGTACTTC.

The CDR3: CASSDLGTGPTDTQYF. The CDR3 DNA follows: TGTGCCAGCAGTGATCTAGGGACAGGGCCAACAGATACGCAGTATTTT. The V gene is TRBV2, the J gene TRBJ2-3; 9 bases match TRBD1. This CDR3 is built from 16 residues. CDR1 is SNHLY, CDR2 FYNNEI, per germline. J lost 3 bases, V lost 3 bases, and 7 bases had no gene match.

The chain employs TRBV14 and TRBJ2-7; 14 bases fit TRBD2. The CDR3 has 18 residues. Germline assignment: CDR1 SGHDN and CDR2 FVKESK. The V gene end was trimmed by 5 bases and the J gene end by 4 bases; junction bases not matched to a gene: 13. Here the CDR3 DNA reads TGTGCCAGCAGCTCCGGGACTAGCGGGAGTCTGTTGGCATACGAGCAGTACTTC. It specifies CASSSGTSGSLLAYEQYF. Combining the CDR3 with reference TRBV14 and TRBJ2-7 gives the whole variable domain EAGVTQFPSHSVIEKGQTVTLRCDPISGHDNLYWYRRVMGKEIKFLLHFVKESKQDESGMPNNRFLAERTGGTYSTLKVQPAELEDSGVYFCASSSGTSGSLLAYEQYFGPGTRLTVT.

This chain connects TRBV7-9 to TRBJ2-7, with D maybe TRBD2 (5 bases). This CDR3 has 15 amino acids. V lost 4 bases to trimming and J lost 4 bases, with 17 bases between them. Germline CDR1 reads SEHNR; CDR2 reads FQNEAQ (reference sequence). CDR3 protein: CASSSSERLQYEQYF. The CDR3 DNA is TGTGCCAGCAGCTCCTCTGAGAGACTACAATACGAGCAGTACTTC.

The rearrangement links TRBV5-4 to TRBJ1-1, with 11 bases lining up with TRBD1. The germline V gene encodes CDR1 SGHNT and CDR2 YYREEE (reference sequence). This CDR3 comprises 15 residues. The V segment lost 3 bases and the J segment 4 bases; nucleotides outside the gene matches: 5. This CDR3 reads CASSSLDRGLTEAFF. DNA for the CDR3: TGTGCCAGCAGCTCTTTGGACAGGGGGCTCACTGAAGCTTTCTTT.

The chain links TRBV7-9 to TRBJ1-1, with unresolved D. Germline V CDR1 and CDR2: SEHNR, FQNEAQ (reference sequence). There are 11 residues in the CDR3. V lost 10 bases, J lost 7 bases, and 13 bases lay in between. CDR3 protein: CATRRDYEAFF. For the CDR3, the DNA is TGTGCCACCCGCCGAGACTATGAAGCTTTCTTT. Supplemented by reference TRBV7-9 and TRBJ1-1, the full variable domain reads DTGVSQNPRHKITKRGQNVTFRCDPISEHNRLYWYRQTLGQGPEFLTYFQNEAQLEKSRLLSDRFSAERPKGSFSTLEIQRTEQGDSAMYLCATRRDYEAFFGQGTRLTVV.

The rearrangement joins TRBV27 to TRBJ1-1, with D possibly being TRBD1 (6 bases). Germline CDR1 MNHEY, CDR2 SMNVEV (reference sequence). V lost 6 bases and J lost 7, with 15 bases in between. CDR3 length equals 13 residues. The CDR3 loop is CASRPQDRLEAFF. CDR3 DNA: TGTGCCAGCAGACCCCAGGACAGACTTGAAGCTTTCTTT.

The chain carries TRBV19 and TRBJ1-4, with 9 nucleotides matching TRBD1. With 5 bases clipped from V and 4 bases from J, the junction kept 5 bases outside the gene matches. Germline V gene sequence: CDR1 LNHDA, CDR2 SQIVND (reference sequence). This CDR3 spans 15 amino acids. CDR3 nucleotides: TGTGCCAGTAGTCCAAGGACAGGGGATAATGAAAAACTGTTTTTT. Amino acid sequence: CASSPRTGDNEKLFF.

V and J are TRBV4-3 and TRBJ2-7, with 14 bases that match TRBD2. This CDR3 comprises 15 residues. Germline CDR1 reads LGHNA; CDR2 reads YSLEER. V was pared by 5 bases and J by 2 bases, with 2 bases of the junction left unmatched. The DNA for the CDR3 is TGCGCCAGCAGCTCGGGACTAGCGGGAGCCTACGAGCAGTACTTC. The encoded protein is CASSSGLAGAYEQYF.

The chain is built from TRBV11-2 and TRBJ2-1; D is uncertain. Per germline, CDR1 SGHAT and CDR2 FQNNGV. The CDR3 is 12 amino acids. V lost 5 bases to trimming and J lost 7 bases, with 9 bases between them. The CDR3 spells CASSPHTNEQFF. CDR3 in DNA: TGTGCCAGCAGCCCCCATACTAATGAGCAGTTCTTC. The entire variable domain, with the rest obtained from reference TRBV11-2 and TRBJ2-1, is as follows: EAGVAQSPRYKIIEKRQSVAFWCNPISGHATLYWYQQILGQGPKLLIQFQNNGVVDDSQLPKDRFSAERLKGVDSTLKIQPAKLEDSAVYLCASSPHTNEQFFGPGTRLTVL.